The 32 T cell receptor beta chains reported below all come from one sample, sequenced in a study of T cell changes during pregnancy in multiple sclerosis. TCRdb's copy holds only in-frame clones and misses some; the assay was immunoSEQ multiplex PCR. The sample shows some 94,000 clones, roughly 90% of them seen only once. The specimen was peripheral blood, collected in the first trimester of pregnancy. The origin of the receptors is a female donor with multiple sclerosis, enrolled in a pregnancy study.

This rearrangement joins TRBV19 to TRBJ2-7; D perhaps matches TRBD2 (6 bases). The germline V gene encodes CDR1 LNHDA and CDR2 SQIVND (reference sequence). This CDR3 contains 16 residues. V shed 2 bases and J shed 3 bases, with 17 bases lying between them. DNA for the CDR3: TGTGCCAGTAGTATAACGGGAGTGGGCCAAAACTACGAGCAGTACTTC. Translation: CASSITGVGQNYEQYF.

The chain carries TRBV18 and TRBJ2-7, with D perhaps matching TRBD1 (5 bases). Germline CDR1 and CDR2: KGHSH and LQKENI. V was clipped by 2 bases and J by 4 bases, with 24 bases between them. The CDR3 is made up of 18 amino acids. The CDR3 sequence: CASSPAPTTGSQLYEQYF. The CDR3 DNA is TGTGCCAGCTCACCAGCCCCAACCACAGGATCCCAATTGTACGAGCAGTACTTC.

The CDR3 protein is CASSQRGGGSNQPQHF. The CDR3 nucleotides read TGTGCCAGCAGCCAGAGGGGGGGAGGGAGCAATCAGCCCCAGCATTTT. The rearrangement links TRBV7-2 to TRBJ1-5; weak D call: TRBD1 (6 bases). CDR1 and CDR2 (germline): SGHTA, FQGNSA. The V end lost 5 bases, the J end lost 1 base, and 15 bases lay between the germline ends. CDR3 size: 16 residues.

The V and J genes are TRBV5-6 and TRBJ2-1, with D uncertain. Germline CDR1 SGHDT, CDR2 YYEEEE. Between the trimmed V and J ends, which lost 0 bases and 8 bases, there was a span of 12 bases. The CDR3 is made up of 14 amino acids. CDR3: CASSLVIHQDEQFF. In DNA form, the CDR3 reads TGTGCCAGCAGCTTGGTTATCCATCAGGATGAGCAGTTCTTC.

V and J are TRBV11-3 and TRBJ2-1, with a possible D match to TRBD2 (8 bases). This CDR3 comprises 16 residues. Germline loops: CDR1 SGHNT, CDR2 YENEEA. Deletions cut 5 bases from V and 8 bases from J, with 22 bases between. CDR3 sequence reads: CASSRRDSGSFDEQFF. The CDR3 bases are TGTGCCAGCAGCCGGCGGGACAGCGGGAGTTTCGATGAGCAGTTCTTC. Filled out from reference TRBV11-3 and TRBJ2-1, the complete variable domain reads EAGVVQSPRYKIIEKKQPVAFWCNPISGHNTLYWYLQNLGQGPELLIRYENEEAVDDSQLPKDRFSAERLKGVDSTLKIQPAELGDSAVYLCASSRRDSGSFDEQFFGPGTRLTVL.

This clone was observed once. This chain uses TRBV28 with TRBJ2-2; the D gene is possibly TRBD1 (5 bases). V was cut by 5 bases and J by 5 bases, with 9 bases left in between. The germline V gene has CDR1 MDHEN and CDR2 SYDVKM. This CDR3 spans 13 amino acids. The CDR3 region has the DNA TGTGCCAGCAGTCATAGGGGAACCGGGGAGCTGTTTTTT. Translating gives CASSHRGTGELFF.

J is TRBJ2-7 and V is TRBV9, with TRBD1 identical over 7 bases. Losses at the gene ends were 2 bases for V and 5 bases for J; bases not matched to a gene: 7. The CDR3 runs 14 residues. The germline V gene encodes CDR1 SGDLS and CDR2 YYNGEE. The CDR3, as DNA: TGTGCCAGCAGCGTTTGGGACAGTGTCGACGAGCAGTACTTC. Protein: CASSVWDSVDEQYF.

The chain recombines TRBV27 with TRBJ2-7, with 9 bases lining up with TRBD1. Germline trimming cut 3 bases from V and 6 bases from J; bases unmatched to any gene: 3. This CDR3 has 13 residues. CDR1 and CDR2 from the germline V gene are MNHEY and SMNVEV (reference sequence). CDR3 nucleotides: TGTGCCAGCAGTTTGGGACAGGGCGGCGAGCAGTACTTC. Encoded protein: CASSLGQGGEQYF.

The CDR3 sequence: CASSTFNYGYTF. The CDR3 region has the DNA TGTGCCAGTAGTACCTTTAACTATGGCTACACCTTC. The J gene is TRBJ1-2, the V gene TRBV19; D is undetermined. V was cut by 4 bases and J by 1 base, with 4 bases left in between. Germline CDR1 reads LNHDA; CDR2 reads SQIVND (reference sequence). This CDR3 is built from 12 residues.

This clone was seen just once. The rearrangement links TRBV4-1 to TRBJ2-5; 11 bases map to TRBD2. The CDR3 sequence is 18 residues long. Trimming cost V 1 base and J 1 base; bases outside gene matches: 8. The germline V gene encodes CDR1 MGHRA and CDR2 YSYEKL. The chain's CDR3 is CASSQVMVAGGAQETQYF. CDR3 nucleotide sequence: TGCGCCAGCAGCCAAGTGATGGTAGCGGGAGGGGCCCAAGAGACCCAGTACTTC.

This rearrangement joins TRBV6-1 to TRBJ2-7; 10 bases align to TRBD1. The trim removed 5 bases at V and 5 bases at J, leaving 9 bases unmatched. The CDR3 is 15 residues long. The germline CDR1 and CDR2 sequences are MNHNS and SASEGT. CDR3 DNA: TGTGCCAGCAGTTGGGACAGGGGAAAGGTCCACGAGCAGTACTTC. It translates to CASSWDRGKVHEQYF.

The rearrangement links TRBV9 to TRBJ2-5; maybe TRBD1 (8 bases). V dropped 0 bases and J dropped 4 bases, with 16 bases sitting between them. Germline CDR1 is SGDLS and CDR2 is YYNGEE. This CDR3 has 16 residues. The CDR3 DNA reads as TGTGCCAGCAGCGTAGAGGGAGGGACAGGAGTAGAGACCCAGTACTTC. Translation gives CASSVEGGTGVETQYF.

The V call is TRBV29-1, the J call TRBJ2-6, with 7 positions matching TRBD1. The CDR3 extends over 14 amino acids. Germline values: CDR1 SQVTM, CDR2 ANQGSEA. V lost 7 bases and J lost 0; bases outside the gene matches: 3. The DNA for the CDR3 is TGCAGCGCTCGGGACAGCTCTGGGGCCAACGTCCTGACTTTC. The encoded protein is CSARDSSGANVLTF.

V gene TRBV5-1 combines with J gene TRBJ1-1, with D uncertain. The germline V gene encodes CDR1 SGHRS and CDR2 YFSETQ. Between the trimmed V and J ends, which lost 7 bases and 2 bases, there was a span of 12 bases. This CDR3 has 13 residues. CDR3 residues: CASARRSNTEAFF. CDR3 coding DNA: TGCGCCAGCGCACGCAGGTCTAACACTGAAGCTTTCTTT.

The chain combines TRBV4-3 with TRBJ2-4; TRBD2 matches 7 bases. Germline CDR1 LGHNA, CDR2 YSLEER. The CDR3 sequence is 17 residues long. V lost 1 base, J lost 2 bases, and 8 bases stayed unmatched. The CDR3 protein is CASSQVGAGRTKNIQYF. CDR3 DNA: TGCGCCAGCAGCCAAGTTGGAGCGGGGAGGACCAAAAACATTCAGTACTTC.

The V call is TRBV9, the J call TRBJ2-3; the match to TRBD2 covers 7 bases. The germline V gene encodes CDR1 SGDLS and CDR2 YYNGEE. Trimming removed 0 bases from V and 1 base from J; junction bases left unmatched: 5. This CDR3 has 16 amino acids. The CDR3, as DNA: TGTGCCAGCAGCGTAGTCGTGGGGGGGGGCACAGATACGCAGTATTTT. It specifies CASSVVVGGGTDTQYF.

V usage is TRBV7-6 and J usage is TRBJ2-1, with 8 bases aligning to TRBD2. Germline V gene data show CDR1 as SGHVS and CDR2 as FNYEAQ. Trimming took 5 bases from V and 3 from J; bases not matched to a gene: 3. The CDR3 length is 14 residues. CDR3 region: CASSRLAGYNEQFF. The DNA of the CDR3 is TGTGCCAGCAGCCGGCTAGCGGGCTACAATGAGCAGTTCTTC.

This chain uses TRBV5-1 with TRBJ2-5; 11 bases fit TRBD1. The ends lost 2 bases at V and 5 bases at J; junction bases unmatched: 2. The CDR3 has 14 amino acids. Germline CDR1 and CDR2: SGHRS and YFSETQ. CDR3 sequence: CASSFGTGGETQYF. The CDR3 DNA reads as TGCGCCAGCAGCTTCGGGACAGGGGGTGAGACCCAGTACTTC.

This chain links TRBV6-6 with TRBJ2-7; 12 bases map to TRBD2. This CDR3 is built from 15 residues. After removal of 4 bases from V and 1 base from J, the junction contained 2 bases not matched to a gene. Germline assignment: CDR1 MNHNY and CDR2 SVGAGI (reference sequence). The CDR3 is CASSSSGRASYEQYF. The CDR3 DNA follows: TGTGCCAGCAGTTCTAGCGGGAGGGCATCCTACGAGCAGTACTTC.

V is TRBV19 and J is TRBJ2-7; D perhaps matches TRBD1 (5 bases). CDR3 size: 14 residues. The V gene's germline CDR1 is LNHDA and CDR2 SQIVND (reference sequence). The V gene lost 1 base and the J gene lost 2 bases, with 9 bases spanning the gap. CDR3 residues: CASSIAGQAYEQYF. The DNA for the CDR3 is TGTGCCAGTAGTATAGCAGGGCAGGCCTACGAGCAGTACTTC.

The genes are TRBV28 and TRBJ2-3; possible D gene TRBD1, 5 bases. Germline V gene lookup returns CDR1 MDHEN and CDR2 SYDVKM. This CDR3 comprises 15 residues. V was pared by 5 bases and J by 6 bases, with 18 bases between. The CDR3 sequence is CASSRGQFSWDTQYF. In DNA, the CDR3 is TGTGCCAGCAGTCGAGGACAATTCTCGTGGGATACGCAGTATTTT.

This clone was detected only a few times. CDR3 coding DNA: TGTGCCAGCAGTTGGGGACAAACAGGCCTTAATGGCTACACCTTC. It is translated as CASSWGQTGLNGYTF. The chain has TRBV28 and TRBJ1-2; D may be TRBD1 (6 bases). V was trimmed by 4 bases and J by 6 bases, leaving 18 bases between them. CDR3 length: 15 residues. Germline CDR1 reads MDHEN; CDR2 reads SYDVKM.

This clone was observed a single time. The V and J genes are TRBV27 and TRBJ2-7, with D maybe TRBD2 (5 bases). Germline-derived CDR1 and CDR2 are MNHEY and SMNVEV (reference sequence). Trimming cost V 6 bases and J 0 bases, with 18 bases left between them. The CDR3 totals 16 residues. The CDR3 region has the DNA TGTGCCAGCAGCCGGCTACTAGAAGACGGCTCCTACGAGCAGTACTTC. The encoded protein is CASSRLLEDGSYEQYF.

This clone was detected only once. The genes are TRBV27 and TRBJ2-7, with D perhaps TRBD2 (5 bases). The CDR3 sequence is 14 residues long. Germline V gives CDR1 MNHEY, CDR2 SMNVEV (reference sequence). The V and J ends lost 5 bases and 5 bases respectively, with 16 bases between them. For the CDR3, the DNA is TGTGCCAGCAGTCCCCTCGAGGGTCCCCACGAGCAGTACTTC. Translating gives CASSPLEGPHEQYF.

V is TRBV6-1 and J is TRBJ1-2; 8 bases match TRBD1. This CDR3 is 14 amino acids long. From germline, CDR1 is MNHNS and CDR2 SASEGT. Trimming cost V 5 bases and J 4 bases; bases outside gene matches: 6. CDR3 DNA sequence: TGTGCCAGCAGTCTCGACAGGGGCACCTATGGCTACACCTTC. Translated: CASSLDRGTYGYTF.

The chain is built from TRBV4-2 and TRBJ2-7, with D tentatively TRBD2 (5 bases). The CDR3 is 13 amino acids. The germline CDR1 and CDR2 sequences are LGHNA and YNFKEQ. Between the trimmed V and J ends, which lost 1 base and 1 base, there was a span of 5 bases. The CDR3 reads CASSQGTSYEQYF. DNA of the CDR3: TGTGCCAGCAGCCAAGGGACTTCCTACGAGCAGTACTTC.

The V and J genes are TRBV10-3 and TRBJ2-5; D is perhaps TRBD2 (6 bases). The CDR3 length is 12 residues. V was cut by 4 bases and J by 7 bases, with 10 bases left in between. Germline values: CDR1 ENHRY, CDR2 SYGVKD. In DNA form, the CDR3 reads TGTGCCATCAGTGGACTAGATGGGACCCAGTACTTC. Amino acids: CAISGLDGTQYF.

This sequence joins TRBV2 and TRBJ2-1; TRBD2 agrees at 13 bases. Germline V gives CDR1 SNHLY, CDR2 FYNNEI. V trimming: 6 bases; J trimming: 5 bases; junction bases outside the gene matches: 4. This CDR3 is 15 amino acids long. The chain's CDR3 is CASREGLAGHNEQFF. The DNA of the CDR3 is TGTGCCAGCAGGGAGGGACTAGCGGGACACAATGAGCAGTTCTTC.

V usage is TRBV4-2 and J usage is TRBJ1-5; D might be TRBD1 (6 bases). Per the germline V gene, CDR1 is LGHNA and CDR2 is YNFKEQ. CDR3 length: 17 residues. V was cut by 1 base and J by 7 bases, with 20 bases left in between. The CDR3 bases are TGTGCCAGCAGCCAAGTCAGTCTGTCGGGGGGCGCGCAGCCCCAGCATTTT. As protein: CASSQVSLSGGAQPQHF.

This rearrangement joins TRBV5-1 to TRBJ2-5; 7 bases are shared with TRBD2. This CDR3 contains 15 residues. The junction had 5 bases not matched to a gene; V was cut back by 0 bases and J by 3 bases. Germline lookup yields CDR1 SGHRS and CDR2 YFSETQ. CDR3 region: CASSLGDYRKETQYF. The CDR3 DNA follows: TGCGCCAGCAGCTTGGGGGACTACCGCAAAGAGACCCAGTACTTC.

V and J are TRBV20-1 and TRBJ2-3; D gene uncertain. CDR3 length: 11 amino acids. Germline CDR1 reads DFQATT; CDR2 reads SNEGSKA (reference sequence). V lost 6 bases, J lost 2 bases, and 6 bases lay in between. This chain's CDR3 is CSAKLTDTQYF. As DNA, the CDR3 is TGCAGTGCGAAACTCACAGATACGCAGTATTTT.

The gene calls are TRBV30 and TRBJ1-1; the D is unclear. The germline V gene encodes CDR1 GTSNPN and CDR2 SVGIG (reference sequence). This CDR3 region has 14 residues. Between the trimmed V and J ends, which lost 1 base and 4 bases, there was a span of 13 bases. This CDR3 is CAWSEVGRSTEAFF. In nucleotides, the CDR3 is TGTGCCTGGAGTGAGGTGGGGAGGAGCACTGAAGCTTTCTTT.